This T cell receptor beta chain emerged from a study of OX40 agonist ivuxolimab in advanced cancers. As for the study in general: With a range of roughly 20 to 85, age averaged approximately 54 years, and nearly 85% were male. Partial responses were seen in three patients, one with hepatocellular carcinoma and two with cutaneous melanoma.

Profiling relied on immunoSEQ multiplex PCR, and the TCRdb table lists in-frame clones only, not all of them. In the table there are tens of thousands of clones, about 79% of which are singletons. This clone was seen a handful of times. This CDR3 has 19 amino acids. The V and J ends lost 7 bases and 5 bases, in that order; junction bases with no gene match: 22. Germline CDR1 is MNHEY and CDR2 is SMNVEV (reference sequence). This clonotype was sampled from an adult with an advanced solid tumor such as melanoma, head and neck, liver or kidney cancer. V usage is TRBV27 and J usage is TRBJ2-1, with 8 bases lining up with TRBD2. The material sequenced was CD4+ or CD8+ T cells sorted from blood, taken in a trial of the OX40 agonist ivuxolimab. The CDR3 region is CASTERGTRESSIDNEQFF. The CDR3 DNA is TGTGCCAGCACCGAACGGGGGACTAGAGAGTCCTCGATCGACAATGAGCAGTTCTTC.